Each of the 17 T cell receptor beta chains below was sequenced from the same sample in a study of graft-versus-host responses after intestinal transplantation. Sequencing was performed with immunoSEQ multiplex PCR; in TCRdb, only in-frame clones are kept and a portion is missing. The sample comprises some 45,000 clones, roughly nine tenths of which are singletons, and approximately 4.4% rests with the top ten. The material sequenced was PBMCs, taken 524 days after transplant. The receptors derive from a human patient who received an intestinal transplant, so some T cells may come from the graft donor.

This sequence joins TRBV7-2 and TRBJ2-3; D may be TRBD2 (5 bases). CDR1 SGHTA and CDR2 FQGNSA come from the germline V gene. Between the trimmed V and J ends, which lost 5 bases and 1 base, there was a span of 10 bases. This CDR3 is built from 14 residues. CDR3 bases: TGTGCCAGCAGCCCGTCGCGGGGCACAGATACGCAGTATTTT. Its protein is CASSPSRGTDTQYF.

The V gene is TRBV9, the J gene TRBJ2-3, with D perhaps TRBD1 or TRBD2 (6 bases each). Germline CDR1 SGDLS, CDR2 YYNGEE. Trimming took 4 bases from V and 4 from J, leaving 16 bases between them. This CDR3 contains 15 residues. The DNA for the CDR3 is TGTGCCAGCAGCTTAAGGGGGGAGTGGGCAGATACGCAGTATTTT. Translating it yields CASSLRGEWADTQYF.

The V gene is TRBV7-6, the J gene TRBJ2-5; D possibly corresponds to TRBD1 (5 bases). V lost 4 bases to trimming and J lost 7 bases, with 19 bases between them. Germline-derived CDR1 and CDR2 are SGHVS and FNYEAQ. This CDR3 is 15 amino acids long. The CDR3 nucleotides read TGTGCCAGCAGCTCCCACGACAGAGAAATCGGGACCCAGTACTTC. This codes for CASSSHDREIGTQYF.

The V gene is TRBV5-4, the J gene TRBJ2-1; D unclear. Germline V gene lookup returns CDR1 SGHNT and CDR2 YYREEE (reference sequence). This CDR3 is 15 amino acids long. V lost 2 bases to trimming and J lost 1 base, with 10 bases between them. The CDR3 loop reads CASSLQISSYNEQFF. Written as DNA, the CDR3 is TGTGCCAGCAGCTTACAGATTTCATCCTACAATGAGCAGTTCTTC.

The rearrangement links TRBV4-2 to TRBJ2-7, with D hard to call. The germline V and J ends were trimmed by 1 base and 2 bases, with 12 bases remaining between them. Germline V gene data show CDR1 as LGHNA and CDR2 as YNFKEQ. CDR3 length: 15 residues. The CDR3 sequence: CASSQGVGRPYEQYF. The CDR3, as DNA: TGTGCCAGCAGCCAAGGGGTCGGCCGCCCCTACGAGCAGTACTTC.

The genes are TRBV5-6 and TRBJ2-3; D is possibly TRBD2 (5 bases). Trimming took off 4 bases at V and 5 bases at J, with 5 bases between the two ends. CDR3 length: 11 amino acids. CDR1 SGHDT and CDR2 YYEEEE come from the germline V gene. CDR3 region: CASSGGDTQYF. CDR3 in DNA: TGTGCCAGCAGCGGAGGAGATACGCAGTATTTT.

CDR3 loop: CASSLGSGLAVHGTQYF. The DNA for the CDR3 is TGTGCCAGCAGCTTAGGGTCGGGACTAGCGGTTCATGGGACCCAGTACTTC. The V call is TRBV7-6, the J call TRBJ2-5, with 11 bases that match TRBD2. V lost 1 base to trimming and J lost 7 bases; unmatched junction nucleotides: 11. This CDR3 has 17 amino acids. Germline V lookup: CDR1 SGHVS, CDR2 FNYEAQ. Looking up the rest from reference TRBV7-6 and TRBJ2-5 gives the full variable domain: GAGVSQSPRYKVTKRGQDVALRCDPISGHVSLYWYRQALGQGPEFLTYFNYEAQQDKSGLPNDRFSAERPEGSISTLTIQRTEQRDSAMYRCASSLGSGLAVHGTQYFGPGTRLLVL.

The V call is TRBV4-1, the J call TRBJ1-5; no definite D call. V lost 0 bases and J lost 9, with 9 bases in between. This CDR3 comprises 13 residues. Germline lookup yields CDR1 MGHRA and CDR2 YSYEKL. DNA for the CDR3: TGCGCCAGCAGCCAAGAATCTGGCGGGCCCCAGCATTTT. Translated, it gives CASSQESGGPQHF.

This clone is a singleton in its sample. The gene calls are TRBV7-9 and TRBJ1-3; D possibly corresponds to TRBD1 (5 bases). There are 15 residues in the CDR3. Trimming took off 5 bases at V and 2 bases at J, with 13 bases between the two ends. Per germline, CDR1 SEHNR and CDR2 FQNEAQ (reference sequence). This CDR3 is CASSATGATGNTIYF. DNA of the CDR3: TGTGCCAGCAGCGCCACAGGAGCTACTGGAAACACCATATATTTT.

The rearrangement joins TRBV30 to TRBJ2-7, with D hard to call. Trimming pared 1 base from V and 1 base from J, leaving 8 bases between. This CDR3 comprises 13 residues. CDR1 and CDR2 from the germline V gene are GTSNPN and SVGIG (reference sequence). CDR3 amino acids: CAWSEDRSYEQYF. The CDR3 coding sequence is TGTGCCTGGAGTGAGGACCGGTCCTACGAGCAGTACTTC.

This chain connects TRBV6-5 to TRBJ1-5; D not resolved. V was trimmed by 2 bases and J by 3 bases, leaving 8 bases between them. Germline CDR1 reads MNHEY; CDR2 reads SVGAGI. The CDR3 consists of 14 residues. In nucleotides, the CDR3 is TGTGCCAGCAGTTACGATGGAGACAATCAGCCCCAGCATTTT. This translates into CASSYDGDNQPQHF.

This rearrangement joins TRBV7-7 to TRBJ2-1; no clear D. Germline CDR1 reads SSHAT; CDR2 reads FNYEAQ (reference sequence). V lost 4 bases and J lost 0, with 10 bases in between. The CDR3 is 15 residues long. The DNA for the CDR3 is TGTGCCAGCAGCTCTCACCTGGACTCCTACAATGAGCAGTTCTTC. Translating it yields CASSSHLDSYNEQFF.

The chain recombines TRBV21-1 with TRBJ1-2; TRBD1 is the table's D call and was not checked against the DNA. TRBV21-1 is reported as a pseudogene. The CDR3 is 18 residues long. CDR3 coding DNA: TGTGCCAGCAGCAAATCCCCTCAGTGGCCCGACAGGTTCGTCGGCTACACCTTC. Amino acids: CASSKSPQWPDRFVGYTF.

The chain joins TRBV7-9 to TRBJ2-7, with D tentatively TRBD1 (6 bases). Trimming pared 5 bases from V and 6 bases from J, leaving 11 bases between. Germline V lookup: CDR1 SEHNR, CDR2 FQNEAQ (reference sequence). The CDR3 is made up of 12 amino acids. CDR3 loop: CASSPTGLEQYF. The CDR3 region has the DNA TGTGCCAGCAGCCCTACAGGGCTCGAGCAGTACTTC. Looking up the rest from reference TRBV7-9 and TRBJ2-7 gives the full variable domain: DTGVSQNPRHKITKRGQNVTFRCDPISEHNRLYWYRQTLGQGPEFLTYFQNEAQLEKSRLLSDRFSAERPKGSFSTLEIQRTEQGDSAMYLCASSPTGLEQYFGPGTRLTVT.

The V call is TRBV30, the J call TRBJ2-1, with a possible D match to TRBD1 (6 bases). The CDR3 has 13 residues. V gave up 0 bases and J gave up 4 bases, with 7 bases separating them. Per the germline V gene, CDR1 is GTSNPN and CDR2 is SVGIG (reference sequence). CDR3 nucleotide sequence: TGTGCCTGGAGTGTGGGACAATACAATGAGCAGTTCTTC. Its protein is CAWSVGQYNEQFF.

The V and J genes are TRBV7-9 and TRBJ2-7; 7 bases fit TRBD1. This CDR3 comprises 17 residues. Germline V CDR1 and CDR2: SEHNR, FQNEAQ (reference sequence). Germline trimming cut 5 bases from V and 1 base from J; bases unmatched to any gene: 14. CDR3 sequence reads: CASSPEGETGDSYEQYF. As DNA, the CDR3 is TGTGCCAGCAGCCCGGAAGGGGAAACAGGGGATTCCTACGAGCAGTACTTC.

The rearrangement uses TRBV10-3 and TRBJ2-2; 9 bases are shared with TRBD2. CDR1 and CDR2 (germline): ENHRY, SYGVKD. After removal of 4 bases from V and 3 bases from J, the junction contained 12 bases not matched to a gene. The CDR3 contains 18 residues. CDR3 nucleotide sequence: TGTGCCATCAGTGCTTTCGCGGGAGGGGTAAAAGACACCGGGGAGCTGTTTTTT. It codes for CAISAFAGGVKDTGELFF.